Listed below are T cell receptor beta chains from one sample, sequenced in a study of T cell responses to AZD1222 COVID-19 vaccine. Profiling relied on immunoSEQ multiplex PCR, and the TCRdb table lists in-frame clones only, not all of them. The sample has about 140,000 clones; 92% are singletons. The sequenced sample was peripheral blood, obtained 28 days after the second AZD1222 dose. These receptors all stem from an adult who received the AZD1222 COVID-19 vaccine. Both conserved end residues are part of each CDR3. A D gene is named only where the DNA matches it firmly.

v_call,j_call,d_call,cdr3_aa
TRBV7-9,TRBJ2-3,TRBD2,CASSLWQRAGGDTQYF
TRBV24-1,TRBJ1-5,.,CATSDGLRNQPQHF
TRBV6-2/TRBV6-3,TRBJ2-1,TRBD1,CASSLTGGNEQFF
TRBV7-9,TRBJ2-3,.,CASSPVLSGATDTQYF
TRBV7-2,TRBJ2-5,.,CASSLERWRQETQYF
TRBV6-5,TRBJ2-7,.,CASSYFGVGVYEQYF
TRBV7-3,TRBJ2-5,.,CASSSRPQETQYF
TRBV5-4,TRBJ2-1,.,CASSFSREQFF
TRBV18,TRBJ1-1,.,CASSRQGPDTEAFF
TRBV4-1,TRBJ1-5,.,CASSQEKNNQPQHF
TRBV6-5,TRBJ1-1,.,CASSYTTGAEAFF
TRBV18,TRBJ2-7,TRBD1,CASSPGRTGDFNEQYF
TRBV7-8,TRBJ1-2,TRBD1,CASSLRQGNYGYTF
TRBV28,TRBJ1-1,.,CASSGDIGAFF
TRBV9,TRBJ2-2,.,CASSVGAGFTGELFF
TRBV29-1,TRBJ2-3,TRBD2,CSVDGEGGTDTQYF
TRBV19,TRBJ1-5,TRBD1,CASSNRAQGAQHF
TRBV4-1,TRBJ1-6,.,CASSQGSPGVEVNSPLHF
TRBV4-1,TRBJ2-2,TRBD2,CASSQVLAGVSTGELFF
TRBV7-9,TRBJ2-1,.,CASSPGIFDNEQFF
TRBV11-2,TRBJ1-2,.,CASSSTDRPYGYTF
TRBV7-8,TRBJ2-2,.,CASRVTTSSGELFF
TRBV6-2/TRBV6-3,TRBJ1-2,.,CASSTSTGGGYGYTF
TRBV6-5,TRBJ1-5,.,CASSYSVGNQPQHF
TRBV7-7,TRBJ2-5,.,CASSFGGRETQYF
TRBV3-1/TRBV3-2,TRBJ2-3,.,CASSQVFDGGTDTQYF
TRBV2,TRBJ2-2,.,CASTSDAGELFF
TRBV18,TRBJ2-5,.,CASSPPSLETQYF
TRBV4-1,TRBJ2-1,.,CASSLGPYTYNEQFF
TRBV19,TRBJ2-6,.,CASSPPGTISDGANVLTF
TRBV28,TRBJ1-2,.,CASRSGSRRSTNYGYTF
TRBV6-2/TRBV6-3,TRBJ2-1,.,CASSFAGTLNEQFF
TRBV5-6,TRBJ2-1,.,CASSLGVYNEQFF
TRBV5-4,TRBJ2-1,.,CASSLAQGQWNEQFF
TRBV7-6,TRBJ2-5,TRBD1,CASSAPGAGGRETQYF
TRBV7-2,TRBJ2-2,TRBD2,CASSYTSGFLAGELFF
TRBV6-6,TRBJ2-3,TRBD1,CASSLYGTGGADTQYF
TRBV6-5,TRBJ1-2,.,CASSYSIGDYYGYTF
TRBV7-8,TRBJ2-5,.,CASSPLGETQYF
TRBV4-2,TRBJ2-2,.,CASSQEGQATGELFF
TRBV5-1,TRBJ2-2,TRBD2,CASSWMAGDTGELFF
TRBV6-6,TRBJ1-4,TRBD1,CASSVPGQGNEKLFF
TRBV9,TRBJ2-5,TRBD2,CASSPSPFSGGLKETQYF
TRBV4-1,TRBJ2-3,TRBD2,CASSPRWTSGKTDTQYF
TRBV19,TRBJ1-5,.,CASSGSPSSNQPQHF
TRBV7-3,TRBJ2-1,TRBD2,CASSSRLAGVNEQFF
TRBV7-9,TRBJ1-5,.,CASSPSGDSNQPQHF